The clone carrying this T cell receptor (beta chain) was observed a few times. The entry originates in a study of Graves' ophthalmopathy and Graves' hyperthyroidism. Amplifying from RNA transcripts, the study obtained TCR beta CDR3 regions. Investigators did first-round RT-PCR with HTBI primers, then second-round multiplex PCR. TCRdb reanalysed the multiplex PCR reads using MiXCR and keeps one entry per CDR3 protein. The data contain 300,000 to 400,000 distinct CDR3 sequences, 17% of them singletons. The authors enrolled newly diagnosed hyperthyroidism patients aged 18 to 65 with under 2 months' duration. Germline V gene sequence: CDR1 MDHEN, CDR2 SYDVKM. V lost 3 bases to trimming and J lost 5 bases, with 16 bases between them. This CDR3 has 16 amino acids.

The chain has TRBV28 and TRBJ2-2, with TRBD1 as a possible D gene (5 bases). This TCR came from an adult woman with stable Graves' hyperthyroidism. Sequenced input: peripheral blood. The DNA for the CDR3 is TGTGCCAGCAGTTTGAGTAGGGGAATTTGGACCGGGGAGCTGTTTTTT. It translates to CASSLSRGIWTGELFF.